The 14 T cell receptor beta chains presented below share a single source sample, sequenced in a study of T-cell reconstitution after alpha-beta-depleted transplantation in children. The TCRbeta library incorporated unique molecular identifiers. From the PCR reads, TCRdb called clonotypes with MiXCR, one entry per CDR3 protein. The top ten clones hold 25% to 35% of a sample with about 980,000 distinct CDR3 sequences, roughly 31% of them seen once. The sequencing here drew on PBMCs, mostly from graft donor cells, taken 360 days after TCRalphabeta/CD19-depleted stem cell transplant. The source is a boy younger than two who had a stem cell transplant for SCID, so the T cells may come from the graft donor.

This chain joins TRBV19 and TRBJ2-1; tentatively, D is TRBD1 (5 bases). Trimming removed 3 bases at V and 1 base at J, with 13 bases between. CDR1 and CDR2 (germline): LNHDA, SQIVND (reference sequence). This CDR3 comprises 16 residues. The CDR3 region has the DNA TGTGCCAGTAGTATTACAGGTATTAGATCCTACAATGAGCAGTTCTTC. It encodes CASSITGIRSYNEQFF.

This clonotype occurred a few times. CDR3 protein: CASSLEHSTYEQYF. DNA of the CDR3: TGTGCCAGCAGCTTAGAGCACTCAACCTACGAGCAGTACTTC. The rearrangement links TRBV7-2 to TRBJ2-7; D gene uncertain. Germline CDR1 reads SGHTA; CDR2 reads FQGNSA. The ends were cut back, 1 base at V and 2 bases at J, with 9 bases in the middle. The CDR3 has 14 amino acids.

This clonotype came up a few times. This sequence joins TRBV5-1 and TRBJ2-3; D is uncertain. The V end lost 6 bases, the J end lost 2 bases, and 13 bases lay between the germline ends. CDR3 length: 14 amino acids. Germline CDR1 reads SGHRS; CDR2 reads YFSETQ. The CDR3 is CASTAAPPTDTQYF. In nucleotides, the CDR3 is TGCGCCAGCACGGCGGCACCACCCACAGATACGCAGTATTTT.

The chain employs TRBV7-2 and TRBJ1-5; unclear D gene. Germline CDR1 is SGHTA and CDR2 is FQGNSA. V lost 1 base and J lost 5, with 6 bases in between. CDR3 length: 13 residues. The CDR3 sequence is CASSLDRYQPQHF. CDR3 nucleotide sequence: TGTGCCAGCAGCTTAGACCGATATCAGCCCCAGCATTTT.

This CDR3 reads CASSSLGLRTGMNTEAFF. CDR3 in DNA: TGTGCCAGCAGTTCTCTCGGCCTCCGGACAGGGATGAACACTGAAGCTTTCTTT. This chain joins TRBV27 and TRBJ1-1, with 8 bases that match TRBD1. CDR1 and CDR2 from the germline V gene are MNHEY and SMNVEV (reference sequence). The V and J ends lost 4 bases and 0 bases, in that order; junction bases with no gene match: 13. The CDR3 runs 18 residues.

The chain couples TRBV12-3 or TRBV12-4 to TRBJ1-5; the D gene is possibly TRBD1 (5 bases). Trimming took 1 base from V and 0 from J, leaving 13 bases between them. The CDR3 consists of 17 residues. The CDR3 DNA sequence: TGTGCCAGCAGTTTAGGGGGAAGGCAGGGTAGCAATCAGCCCCAGCATTTT. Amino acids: CASSLGGRQGSNQPQHF.

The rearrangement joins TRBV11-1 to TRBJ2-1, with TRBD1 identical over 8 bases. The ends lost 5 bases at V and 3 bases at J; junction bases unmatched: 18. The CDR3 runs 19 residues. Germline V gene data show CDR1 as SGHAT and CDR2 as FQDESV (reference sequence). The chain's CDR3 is CASSTPGGRGQMVYNEQFF. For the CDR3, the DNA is TGTGCCAGCAGCACACCAGGGGGCAGGGGGCAAATGGTCTACAATGAGCAGTTCTTC.

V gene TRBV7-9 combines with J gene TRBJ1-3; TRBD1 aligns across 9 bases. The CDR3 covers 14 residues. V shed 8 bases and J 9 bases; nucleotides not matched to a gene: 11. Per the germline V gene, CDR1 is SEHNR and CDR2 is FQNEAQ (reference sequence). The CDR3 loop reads CASGFTGGGVTIYF. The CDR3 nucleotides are TGTGCCAGCGGATTCACAGGGGGCGGCGTCACCATATATTTT.

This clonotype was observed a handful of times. CDR3 nucleotide sequence: TGCAGTGCTCTTCGCGCGGGGGGCGCTGGGGGAACTGAAGCTTTCTTT. Translation: CSALRAGGAGGTEAFF. The rearrangement joins TRBV20-1 to TRBJ1-1, with D possibly being TRBD1 (6 bases). The germline gives CDR1 DFQATT, CDR2 SNEGSKA (reference sequence). CDR3 length: 16 amino acids. The V end lost 5 bases, the J end lost 5 bases, and 24 bases lay between the germline ends.

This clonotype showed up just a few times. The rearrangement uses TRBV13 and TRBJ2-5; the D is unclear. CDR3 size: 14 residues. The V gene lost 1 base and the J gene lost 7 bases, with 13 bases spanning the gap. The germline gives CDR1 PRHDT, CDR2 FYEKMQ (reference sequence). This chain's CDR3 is CASSLAGARATQYF. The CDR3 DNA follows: TGTGCCAGCAGCTTAGCTGGCGCCCGAGCGACCCAGTACTTC.

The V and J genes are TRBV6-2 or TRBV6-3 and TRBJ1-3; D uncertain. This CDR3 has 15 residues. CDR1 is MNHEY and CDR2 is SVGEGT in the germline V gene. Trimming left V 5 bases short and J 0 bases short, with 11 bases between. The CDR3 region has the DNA TGTGCCAGCAGTCGACGACTGACCTCTGGAAACACCATATATTTT. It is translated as CASSRRLTSGNTIYF.

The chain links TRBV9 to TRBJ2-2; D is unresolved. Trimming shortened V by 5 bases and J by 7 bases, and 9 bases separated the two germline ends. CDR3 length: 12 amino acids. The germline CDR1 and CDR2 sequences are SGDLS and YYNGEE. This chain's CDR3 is CASSGIRGELFF. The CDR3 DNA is TGTGCCAGCAGTGGGATTCGCGGGGAGCTGTTTTTT.

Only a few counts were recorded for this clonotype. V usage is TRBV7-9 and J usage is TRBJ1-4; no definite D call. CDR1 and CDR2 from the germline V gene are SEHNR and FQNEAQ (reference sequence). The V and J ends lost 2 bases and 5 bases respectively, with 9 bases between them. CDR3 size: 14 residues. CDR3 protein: CASSLSGVNEKLFF. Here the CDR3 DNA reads TGTGCCAGCAGCTTATCCGGAGTCAATGAAAAACTGTTTTTT.

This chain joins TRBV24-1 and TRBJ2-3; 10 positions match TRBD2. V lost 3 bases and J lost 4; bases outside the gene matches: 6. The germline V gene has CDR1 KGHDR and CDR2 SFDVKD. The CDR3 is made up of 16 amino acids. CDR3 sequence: CATSDSGAGGPDTQYF. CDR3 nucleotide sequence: TGTGCCACCAGTGATAGCGGAGCGGGGGGGCCAGATACGCAGTATTTT.